A single sample gave rise to the 11 T cell receptor beta chains below, sequenced in a study of blood T cells in healthy people across ages. Primed by a sample-barcoded 5' primer and a J-beta primer mix, a second PCR proceeded for roughly 7 to 11 cycles. TCRdb re-called the 5' RACE reads through MiXCR, storing one row per CDR3 protein. The sample carries about 830,000 distinct CDR3 sequences, around 68% recorded once. Material: blood. The source is a man younger than 40 in good health.

The chain employs TRBV24-1 and TRBJ2-7, with 8 bases that match TRBD1. The V segment lost 4 bases and the J segment 3 bases; nucleotides outside the gene matches: 7. CDR1 and CDR2 (germline): KGHDR, SFDVKD. The CDR3 totals 15 residues. The CDR3 DNA sequence: TGTGCCACCAGTGACTCCGGGACAGGAGACTACGAGCAGTACTTC. It encodes CATSDSGTGDYEQYF.

The chain uses TRBV20-1 and TRBJ1-2; TRBD1 matches at 9 bases. The CDR3 covers 12 residues. Germline loops: CDR1 DFQATT, CDR2 SNEGSKA (reference sequence). V lost 2 bases to trimming and J lost 7 bases; unmatched junction nucleotides: 2. CDR3 sequence: CSARWTGVGYTF. The CDR3 DNA follows: TGCAGTGCTAGATGGACAGGGGTTGGCTACACCTTC.

Only one count was recorded for this clonotype. The chain carries TRBV24-1 and TRBJ1-2; TRBD1 matches 7 bases. CDR3 length equals 14 residues. Looked up from germline, CDR1 is KGHDR and CDR2 is SFDVKD. Trimming removed 4 bases from V and 3 bases from J; junction bases left unmatched: 4. CDR3 residues: CATSDRGQDYGYTF. The CDR3 coding sequence is TGTGCCACCAGTGACCGAGGACAGGACTATGGCTACACCTTC.

This clonotype was recorded a few times. The CDR3 loop reads CSVGTGRDEQYF. In DNA, the CDR3 is TGCAGCGTTGGGACAGGGAGGGACGAGCAGTACTTC. This chain uses TRBV29-1 with TRBJ2-4, with D perhaps TRBD1 (8 bases). The tail of the sequence fits TRBJ2-7 better, so the J call may be wrong. The CDR3 runs 12 residues. The germline CDR1 and CDR2 sequences are SQVTM and ANQGSEA.

The chain joins TRBV7-9 to TRBJ2-7; possible D gene TRBD2, 5 bases. The V gene's germline CDR1 is SEHNR and CDR2 FQNEAQ (reference sequence). V was trimmed by 8 bases and J by 3 bases, leaving 17 bases between them. CDR3 size: 14 residues. In DNA form, the CDR3 reads TGTGCCAGCTTTGGTGGGGAGACTCTCTACGAGCAGTACTTC. Protein: CASFGGETLYEQYF.

This clonotype was counted only a few times. The genes are TRBV12-3 or TRBV12-4 and TRBJ2-3; possible D gene TRBD1, 6 bases. V was cut by 6 bases and J by 2 bases, with 12 bases left in between. The CDR3 is 14 amino acids. The DNA of the CDR3 is TGTGCCAGCAGATCGGGACACCTCACAGATACGCAGTATTTT. Amino acid sequence: CASRSGHLTDTQYF.

As regards this clonotype: An end of the junction differs from the germline gene, which may be a read error. The chain couples TRBV7-9 to TRBJ2-1; 7 bases fit TRBD1. The CDR3 is 16 amino acids. The V gene's germline CDR1 is SEHNR and CDR2 FQNEAQ (reference sequence). CDR3: CASSARQGSAYDEQFF. CDR3 DNA sequence: TGTGCCAGCAGCGCCCGACAGGGATCGGCCTACGATGAGCAGTTCTTC.

This clonotype was seen only a few times. CDR3 sequence reads: CASNRRAPFENSPLHF. The CDR3 DNA is TGTGCCAGCAACCGCCGGGCCCCATTCGAAAACTCACCCCTCCACTTT. The chain is built from TRBV27 and TRBJ1-6; D uncertain. The germline V and J ends were trimmed by 7 bases and 10 bases, with 23 bases remaining between them. This CDR3 comprises 16 residues. Per germline, CDR1 MNHEY and CDR2 SMNVEV (reference sequence).

The chain joins TRBV20-1 to TRBJ2-7; D is perhaps TRBD2 (6 bases). The V end was cut by 6 bases, the J end by 5 bases, with 14 bases between. This CDR3 has 12 residues. Germline values: CDR1 DFQATT, CDR2 SNEGSKA (reference sequence). The CDR3 sequence is CSARGPSDEQYF. CDR3 nucleotide sequence: TGCAGTGCACGAGGCCCTAGCGACGAGCAGTACTTC.

The V gene is TRBV27, the J gene TRBJ2-7; D remains unclear. CDR3 size: 15 residues. Looked up from germline, CDR1 is MNHEY and CDR2 is SMNVEV (reference sequence). The V end lost 3 bases, the J end lost 2 bases, and 14 bases lay between the germline ends. The CDR3: CASSLGWVSTYEQYF. The CDR3 region has the DNA TGTGCCAGCAGTTTGGGATGGGTTTCCACCTACGAGCAGTACTTC.

This clonotype was observed a few times. Its ends do not fully match the called genes, so a read error is possible. The rearrangement links TRBV12-3 or TRBV12-4 to TRBJ2-4; D unclear. The CDR3 runs 14 residues. The CDR3 nucleotides read TGTGCCAACAGTTTTACGCTGGGCAAAAACATTCAGTACTTC. The encoded protein is CANSFTLGKNIQYF.